This is a list of T cell receptor beta chains from one sample in a study of blood T cell repertoires in COVID-19. Using immunoSEQ multiplex PCR, the repertoire was profiled, and TCRdb retains in-frame clones only, with some absent. Among about 190,000 clones listed, roughly nine tenths were seen once. The specimen sequenced was peripheral blood. Receptors originate from a young man with acute or convalescent COVID-19. The CDR3 runs from the conserved cysteine through the conserved F or W. Each record gives: D gene, clone size, J gene, V gene, CDR3 protein, CDR3 DNA. D genes are given only for firm matches. The size entry is marked missing in some rows and otherwise reads once, few, many or a size class.

d_call: NA
clone_size: NA
j_call: TRBJ2-1
v_call: TRBV6-5
cdr3_aa: CASSPGGPSYNEQFF
cdr3_nt: TGTGCCAGCTCTCCGGGGGGCCCATCGTACAATGAGCAGTTCTTC

d_call: TRBD1
clone_size: NA
j_call: TRBJ2-2
v_call: TRBV7-3
cdr3_aa: CASSYGTGRTGELFF
cdr3_nt: TGTGCCAGCAGCTACGGGACAGGCCGAACCGGGGAGCTGTTTTTT

d_call: NA
clone_size: NA
j_call: TRBJ2-7
v_call: TRBV7-9
cdr3_aa: CASSQGAYEQYF
cdr3_nt: TGTGCCAGCAGCCAAGGGGCCTACGAGCAGTACTTC

d_call: TRBD1
clone_size: NA
j_call: TRBJ2-1
v_call: TRBV2
cdr3_aa: CASTREGTGSNEQFF
cdr3_nt: TGTGCCAGCACTAGGGAAGGGACAGGGAGCAATGAGCAGTTCTTC

d_call: NA
clone_size: NA
j_call: TRBJ2-7
v_call: TRBV5-1
cdr3_aa: CASHANAELAYEQYF
cdr3_nt: TGCGCCAGCCATGCGAATGCGGAGCTGGCCTACGAGCAGTACTTC

d_call: NA
clone_size: NA
j_call: TRBJ2-5
v_call: TRBV7-9
cdr3_aa: CASSSPYQETQYF
cdr3_nt: TGTGCCAGCAGCTCCCCGTACCAAGAGACCCAGTACTTC

d_call: TRBD2
clone_size: NA
j_call: TRBJ2-7
v_call: TRBV6-5
cdr3_aa: CASSKSGSDSYEQYF
cdr3_nt: TGTGCCAGCAGTAAGAGCGGGAGCGATTCCTACGAGCAGTACTTC

d_call: TRBD2
clone_size: NA
j_call: TRBJ2-7
v_call: TRBV15
cdr3_aa: CATSRAAGGALHEQYF
cdr3_nt: TGTGCCACCAGCAGAGCAGCCGGGGGGGCCCTTCACGAGCAGTACTTC

d_call: NA
clone_size: NA
j_call: TRBJ2-3
v_call: TRBV7-9
cdr3_aa: CASSNQPGGDTQYF
cdr3_nt: TGTGCCAGCAGCAACCAGCCCGGGGGAGATACGCAGTATTTT

d_call: TRBD1
clone_size: NA
j_call: TRBJ2-1
v_call: TRBV9
cdr3_aa: CASSAGTGGNEQFF
cdr3_nt: TGTGCCAGCAGCGCCGGGACAGGGGGCAATGAGCAGTTCTTC

d_call: TRBD1
clone_size: NA
j_call: TRBJ2-7
v_call: TRBV18
cdr3_aa: CASSPLRGGQGNGEQYF
cdr3_nt: TGTGCCAGCTCACCTCTCAGGGGGGGACAGGGGAATGGAGAGCAGTACTTC

d_call: NA
clone_size: NA
j_call: TRBJ2-7
v_call: TRBV27
cdr3_aa: CASGRRQGGSYEQYF
cdr3_nt: TGTGCCAGCGGCCGTAGACAGGGAGGAAGCTACGAGCAGTACTTC

d_call: NA
clone_size: NA
j_call: TRBJ1-1
v_call: TRBV28
cdr3_aa: CASSLWRGYTEAFF
cdr3_nt: TGTGCCAGCAGTTTGTGGAGGGGATATACTGAAGCTTTCTTT

d_call: NA
clone_size: NA
j_call: TRBJ2-3
v_call: TRBV6-6
cdr3_aa: CASRTIRRTGQDTQYF
cdr3_nt: TGTGCCAGCAGGACGATCAGACGTACCGGACAAGATACGCAGTATTTT

d_call: TRBD1
clone_size: NA
j_call: TRBJ2-5
v_call: TRBV7-9
cdr3_aa: CASSVRDRGTQYF
cdr3_nt: TGTGCCAGCAGCGTTCGGGACAGGGGGACCCAGTACTTC

d_call: TRBD2
clone_size: NA
j_call: TRBJ2-7
v_call: TRBV6-2/TRBV6-3
cdr3_aa: CASSLMGLAYEQYF
cdr3_nt: TGTGCCAGCAGCCTAATGGGACTAGCCTACGAGCAGTACTTC

d_call: TRBD1
clone_size: NA
j_call: TRBJ2-1
v_call: TRBV3-1/TRBV3-2
cdr3_aa: CASSRRDRDNEQFF
cdr3_nt: TGTGCCAGCAGCCGTCGCGACAGGGACAATGAGCAGTTCTTC

d_call: TRBD2
clone_size: NA
j_call: TRBJ2-1
v_call: TRBV3-1/TRBV3-2
cdr3_aa: CASSPLANQYNEQFF
cdr3_nt: TGTGCCAGCAGCCCACTAGCGAACCAATACAATGAGCAGTTCTTC

d_call: NA
clone_size: NA
j_call: TRBJ2-1
v_call: TRBV18
cdr3_aa: CASSPPPQGEQFF
cdr3_nt: TGTGCCAGCTCACCACCTCCACAGGGAGAGCAGTTCTTC

d_call: NA
clone_size: NA
j_call: TRBJ2-2
v_call: TRBV3-1/TRBV3-2
cdr3_aa: CASSQDPDSSTGELFF
cdr3_nt: TGTGCCAGCAGCCAAGATCCCGACTCATCCACCGGGGAGCTGTTTTTT

d_call: TRBD1
clone_size: NA
j_call: TRBJ1-2
v_call: TRBV5-5
cdr3_aa: CASSSRTGTAYGYTF
cdr3_nt: TGTGCCAGCAGCTCAAGGACAGGGACGGCTTATGGCTACACCTTC

d_call: TRBD1
clone_size: NA
j_call: TRBJ1-2
v_call: TRBV28
cdr3_aa: CASSLLTGQGPYGYTF
cdr3_nt: TGTGCCAGCAGTTTATTAACAGGACAGGGACCCTATGGCTACACCTTC

d_call: TRBD1
clone_size: few
j_call: TRBJ1-2
v_call: TRBV5-1
cdr3_aa: CASSSTTGRGYTF
cdr3_nt: TGCGCCAGCAGCTCGACGACAGGGAGAGGCTACACCTTC

d_call: NA
clone_size: NA
j_call: TRBJ2-1
v_call: TRBV9
cdr3_aa: CASSAYYTRVDEQFF
cdr3_nt: TGTGCCAGCAGCGCATACTATACTAGAGTGGATGAGCAGTTCTTC

d_call: NA
clone_size: NA
j_call: TRBJ1-3
v_call: TRBV29-1
cdr3_aa: CSAKSGGSRNTIYF
cdr3_nt: TGCAGCGCTAAAAGCGGGGGTTCAAGAAACACCATATATTTT

d_call: TRBD2
clone_size: NA
j_call: TRBJ2-7
v_call: TRBV18
cdr3_aa: CASSIVAGESSYEQYF
cdr3_nt: TGTGCCAGCTCAATAGTAGCGGGGGAAAGCTCCTACGAGCAGTACTTC

d_call: TRBD1
clone_size: NA
j_call: TRBJ1-1
v_call: TRBV11-2
cdr3_aa: CASSSQDRGRSEAFF
cdr3_nt: TGTGCCAGCAGCTCTCAGGACAGGGGTCGGTCTGAAGCTTTCTTT

d_call: NA
clone_size: NA
j_call: TRBJ2-3
v_call: TRBV5-1
cdr3_aa: CASSLSSLTDTQYF
cdr3_nt: TGCGCCAGCAGCTTGAGTTCACTCACAGATACGCAGTATTTT

d_call: NA
clone_size: NA
j_call: TRBJ2-7
v_call: TRBV21-1
cdr3_aa: CASPHRNGASGMNEQYF
cdr3_nt: TGTGCCAGCCCCCACCGGAACGGGGCTAGCGGGATGAACGAGCAGTACTTC

d_call: NA
clone_size: NA
j_call: TRBJ1-6
v_call: TRBV6-5
cdr3_aa: CASSYADSSYNSPLHF
cdr3_nt: TGTGCCAGCAGTTACGCCGACAGCTCCTATAATTCACCCCTCCACTTT

d_call: TRBD1
clone_size: NA
j_call: TRBJ1-5
v_call: TRBV27
cdr3_aa: CASSLVAGQGSNQPQHF
cdr3_nt: TGTGCCAGCAGTTTGGTTGCGGGACAGGGCAGCAATCAGCCCCAGCATTTT

d_call: NA
clone_size: NA
j_call: TRBJ2-6
v_call: TRBV11-2
cdr3_aa: CASSQGPDGANVLTF
cdr3_nt: TGTGCCAGCAGCCAGGGCCCGGACGGGGCCAACGTCCTGACTTTC

d_call: NA
clone_size: NA
j_call: TRBJ2-1
v_call: TRBV11-3
cdr3_aa: CASSDIGKRAYNEQFF
cdr3_nt: TGTGCCAGCAGCGATATCGGGAAACGGGCCTACAATGAGCAGTTCTTC

d_call: TRBD1
clone_size: NA
j_call: TRBJ2-5
v_call: TRBV28
cdr3_aa: CASMWTGSRETQYF
cdr3_nt: TGTGCCAGCATGTGGACAGGGAGTCGAGAGACCCAGTACTTC

d_call: NA
clone_size: NA
j_call: TRBJ2-7
v_call: TRBV7-9
cdr3_aa: CASSFGQRPPYEQYF
cdr3_nt: TGTGCCAGCAGCTTTGGGCAGAGACCCCCCTACGAGCAGTACTTC

d_call: TRBD1
clone_size: NA
j_call: TRBJ1-2
v_call: TRBV30
cdr3_aa: CAWEKGQGKLYGYTF
cdr3_nt: TGTGCCTGGGAAAAGGGACAGGGGAAACTATATGGCTACACCTTC

d_call: NA
clone_size: NA
j_call: TRBJ1-1
v_call: TRBV11-2
cdr3_aa: CASSLDRNRVTEAFF
cdr3_nt: TGTGCCAGCAGCTTAGATAGGAACAGGGTAACTGAAGCTTTCTTT

d_call: TRBD1
clone_size: NA
j_call: TRBJ1-2
v_call: TRBV4-2
cdr3_aa: CASSQDGDRLNYGYTF
cdr3_nt: TGTGCCAGCAGCCAAGATGGGGACAGGCTTAACTATGGCTACACCTTC

d_call: TRBD1
clone_size: NA
j_call: TRBJ1-1
v_call: TRBV4-2
cdr3_aa: CASSQSTGGSNTEAFF
cdr3_nt: TGTGCCAGCAGCCAGTCGACAGGGGGTTCGAACACTGAAGCTTTCTTT

d_call: NA
clone_size: NA
j_call: TRBJ2-1
v_call: TRBV5-3
cdr3_aa: CARSCVELRSYNEQFF
cdr3_nt: TGTGCCAGAAGCTGCGTTGAGCTCCGGTCCTACAATGAGCAGTTCTTC

d_call: NA
clone_size: once
j_call: TRBJ2-5
v_call: TRBV18
cdr3_aa: CASSPQSGETQYF
cdr3_nt: TGTGCCAGCTCACCACAATCCGGAGAGACCCAGTACTTC

d_call: NA
clone_size: NA
j_call: TRBJ2-2
v_call: TRBV10-1
cdr3_aa: CASSDPGIGTGELFF
cdr3_nt: TGCGCCAGCAGTGACCCAGGGATAGGCACCGGGGAGCTGTTTTTT

d_call: NA
clone_size: once
j_call: TRBJ2-7
v_call: TRBV6-5
cdr3_aa: CASRNNYEQYF
cdr3_nt: TGTGCCAGCAGAAACAACTACGAGCAGTACTTC